The 25 T cell receptor beta chains given below trace back to one sample, sequenced in a study of blood T cell repertoires in COVID-19. TCRdb's copy holds only in-frame clones and misses some; the assay was immunoSEQ multiplex PCR. The table records 200,000 to 250,000 clones, around 86% of them present only once. The specimen was PBMCs or T cells enriched from blood (not recorded which). The source of these receptors is a woman aged 45 to 65 who had recovered from COVID-19.

The rearrangement uses TRBV3-1 (or the pseudogene TRBV3-2) and TRBJ2-5; TRBD1 matches 7 bases. V gave up 1 base and J gave up 5 bases; unmatched junction bases: 4. CDR1 is LGHDT and CDR2 is YNNKEL in the germline V gene (reference sequence). The CDR3 contains 14 residues. The CDR3 nucleotides read TGTGCCAGCAGCCAAGCGCAGGGGGTTGAGACCCAGTACTTC. This codes for CASSQAQGVETQYF.

V is TRBV18 and J is TRBJ2-7; D remains ambiguous. Trimming cost V 1 base and J 6 bases, with 7 bases left between them. The CDR3 extends over 12 amino acids. The germline V gene has CDR1 KGHSH and CDR2 LQKENI. CDR3 loop: CASSPQETEQYF. The DNA of the CDR3 is TGTGCCAGCTCACCACAGGAGACCGAGCAGTACTTC.

This chain links TRBV24-1 with TRBJ2-2; tentative D call: TRBD2 (7 bases). The CDR3 has 14 amino acids. With 3 bases removed from V and 6 bases from J, the gap between germline ends came to 10 bases. Per the germline V gene, CDR1 is KGHDR and CDR2 is SFDVKD. CDR3 in DNA: TGTGCCACCAGTGATCCGGGGGGCTCCGGGGAGCTGTTTTTT. It codes for CATSDPGGSGELFF.

The chain joins TRBV7-8 to TRBJ2-5; D not resolved. The V and J ends lost 2 bases and 5 bases respectively, with 9 bases between them. Per the germline V gene, CDR1 is SGHVS and CDR2 is FQNEAQ. The CDR3 length is 13 residues. In nucleotides, the CDR3 is TGTGCCAGCAGCTTAAATAAGAGGGAGACCCAGTACTTC. Its protein product is CASSLNKRETQYF.

This clone occurred once. This chain uses TRBV5-6 with TRBJ1-1; possible D gene TRBD1, 5 bases. CDR1 and CDR2 (germline): SGHDT, YYEEEE. The CDR3 loop spans 15 amino acids. V was shortened by 0 bases and J by 4 bases, with 13 bases between the two germline ends. The chain's CDR3 is CASSLGVRVGTEAFF. The DNA for the CDR3 is TGTGCCAGCAGCTTGGGGGTCAGGGTCGGCACTGAAGCTTTCTTT.

The chain carries TRBV7-9 and TRBJ2-2; 8 nucleotides align to TRBD1. The CDR3 length is 16 residues. Trimming took 2 bases from V and 1 from J; bases not matched to a gene: 3. Per the germline V gene, CDR1 is SEHNR and CDR2 is FQNEAQ (reference sequence). The CDR3 DNA reads as TGTGCCAGCAGCTTACAGGGGGCCGTGAACACCGGGGAGCTGTTTTTT. Translated, it gives CASSLQGAVNTGELFF.

The DNA for the CDR3 is TGTGCCAGCGAGGGTGAGGGCTATGGCTACACCTTC. This encodes CASEGEGYGYTF. The V and J genes are TRBV6-6 and TRBJ1-2; D unclear. The CDR3 extends over 12 amino acids. Trimming stripped 8 bases from V and 4 bases from J, with 11 bases between. Germline V gives CDR1 MNHNY, CDR2 SVGAGI (reference sequence).

This chain links TRBV6-5 with TRBJ1-1, with a weak D call TRBD1 (6 bases). Germline CDR1 reads MNHEY; CDR2 reads SVGAGI. The CDR3 consists of 15 residues. V dropped 4 bases and J dropped 1 base, with 13 bases sitting between them. The CDR3 here is CASSSGQPGNTEAFF. DNA of the CDR3: TGTGCCAGCAGTTCTGGACAGCCGGGGAACACTGAAGCTTTCTTT.

The J gene is TRBJ2-2, the V gene TRBV7-3; D is ambiguous. Germline values: CDR1 SGHTA, CDR2 FQGTGA. Trimming removed 0 bases from V and 7 bases from J, with 9 bases in between. The CDR3 covers 14 residues. CDR3 DNA sequence: TGTGCCAGCAGCTTAACGGCAACAAACGGGGAGCTGTTTTTT. It yields the protein CASSLTATNGELFF.

This clone was counted ten times or more. The chain recombines TRBV7-2 with TRBJ2-5, with D possibly being TRBD1 (6 bases). This CDR3 contains 15 residues. Per the germline V gene, CDR1 is SGHTA and CDR2 is FQGNSA. V was trimmed by 2 bases and J by 2 bases, leaving 12 bases between them. The CDR3 spells CASSLIGTQQETQYF. CDR3 DNA: TGTGCCAGCAGCTTAATCGGGACACAGCAAGAGACCCAGTACTTC.

The J gene is TRBJ2-7, the V gene TRBV4-2, with 11 bases lining up with TRBD2. This CDR3 region has 16 residues. V lost 0 bases and J lost 3; bases outside the gene matches: 4. Germline V lookup: CDR1 LGHNA, CDR2 YNFKEQ. CDR3 in amino acids: CASSQDSGLAVYEQYF. In nucleotides, the CDR3 is TGTGCCAGCAGCCAAGATTCGGGACTAGCGGTCTACGAGCAGTACTTC.

The chain employs TRBV9 and TRBJ1-2; perhaps TRBD1 as D (5 bases). V lost 4 bases and J lost 10, with 23 bases in between. From germline, CDR1 is SGDLS and CDR2 YYNGEE. There are 15 residues in the CDR3. DNA for the CDR3: TGTGCCAGCAGCCCGTCCACCCGGACATCTAACGACTACACCTTC. Protein product: CASSPSTRTSNDYTF.

The chain couples TRBV19 to TRBJ1-1; TRBD1 aligns across 7 bases. Germline V gene sequence: CDR1 LNHDA, CDR2 SQIVND (reference sequence). This CDR3 has 12 residues. The V gene end was trimmed by 5 bases and the J gene end by 10 bases; junction bases not matched to a gene: 7. The CDR3 spells CASSVHRGIAFF. DNA for the CDR3: TGTGCCAGTAGTGTACACAGGGGAATAGCTTTCTTT.

The J gene is TRBJ2-5, the V gene TRBV3-1 (or the pseudogene TRBV3-2), with 8 bases matching TRBD1. CDR3 size: 15 residues. Germline V CDR1 and CDR2: LGHDT, YNNKEL (reference sequence). Trimming took 2 bases from V and 8 from J; bases not matched to a gene: 10. CDR3 loop: CASSQRGQGVGTQYF. CDR3 coding DNA: TGTGCCAGCAGCCAAAGAGGACAGGGAGTGGGCACCCAGTACTTC.

The count of this clone is one. The DNA of the CDR3 is TGCGCCAGCAGTAAGACAGTAAGCGGCTACACCTTC. It translates to CASSKTVSGYTF. The rearrangement links TRBV10-1 to TRBJ1-2; D possibly corresponds to TRBD1 (5 bases). Trimming cost V 5 bases and J 8 bases, with 12 bases left between them. The V gene's germline CDR1 is WNHNN and CDR2 SYGVQD (reference sequence). The CDR3 has 12 amino acids.

This chain joins TRBV7-9 and TRBJ1-1; possibly TRBD1 for D (6 bases). Germline-derived CDR1 and CDR2 are SEHNR and FQNEAQ (reference sequence). Trimming left V 4 bases short and J 5 bases short, with 17 bases between. The CDR3 length is 15 residues. CDR3 sequence (DNA): TGTGCCAGCAGCTCAGGAGGGGGGGCGCGGACTGAAGCTTTCTTT. It yields the protein CASSSGGGARTEAFF. Together with reference TRBV7-9 and TRBJ1-1, the CDR3 gives the full variable domain: DTGVSQNPRHKITKRGQNVTFRCDPISEHNRLYWYRQTLGQGPEFLTYFQNEAQLEKSRLLSDRFSAERPKGSFSTLEIQRTEQGDSAMYLCASSSGGGARTEAFFGQGTRLTVV.

V and J are TRBV15 and TRBJ2-3, with a possible D match to TRBD1 (5 bases). Trimming removed 0 bases at V and 3 bases at J, with 10 bases between. Germline V gene data show CDR1 as LNHNV and CDR2 as YYDKDF (reference sequence). CDR3 size: 15 residues. CDR3 DNA: TGTGCCACCAGCAGAGATCAGGGTAGGACAGATACGCAGTATTTT. Protein: CATSRDQGRTDTQYF.

This clone was detected a few times. The V gene is TRBV27, the J gene TRBJ1-2; the match to TRBD1 covers 12 bases. The CDR3 is made up of 15 amino acids. Per germline, CDR1 MNHEY and CDR2 SMNVEV (reference sequence). Trimming at V came to 5 bases and at J to 7 bases, leaving 8 bases not matched to a gene. This CDR3 reads CASSGRDRGRAGYTF. The CDR3 nucleotides read TGTGCCAGCAGTGGGAGGGACAGGGGGCGAGCTGGCTACACCTTC.

This clone is a singleton in its sample. The CDR3 reads CASSMASYSNQPQHF. The CDR3 DNA is TGTGCCAGTAGTATGGCTAGTTATAGCAATCAGCCCCAGCATTTT. The chain carries TRBV19 and TRBJ1-5; D gene uncertain. The germline V gene has CDR1 LNHDA and CDR2 SQIVND (reference sequence). This CDR3 has 15 residues. V was pared by 3 bases and J by 0 bases, with 9 bases between.

The genes are TRBV29-1 and TRBJ2-7; D gene unclear. Germline CDR1 reads SQVTM; CDR2 reads ANQGSEA. V was shortened by 4 bases and J by 3 bases, with 16 bases between the two germline ends. The CDR3 is 14 residues long. The CDR3 region is CSVVSGDPHYEQYF. The CDR3 region has the DNA TGCAGCGTTGTTTCCGGAGATCCACACTACGAGCAGTACTTC.

The chain recombines TRBV2 with TRBJ2-7, with TRBD2 matching 13 bases. Germline CDR1 is SNHLY and CDR2 is FYNNEI. The CDR3 is made up of 14 amino acids. V shed 6 bases and J 4 bases; nucleotides not matched to a gene: 3. The CDR3 protein is CASRQGLAGYEQYF. CDR3 in DNA: TGTGCCAGCAGGCAGGGACTAGCGGGGTACGAGCAGTACTTC.

V and J are TRBV5-5 and TRBJ2-1; no reliable D call. Germline CDR1 and CDR2: SGHKS and YYEKEE (reference sequence). This CDR3 spans 12 amino acids. Deletions cut 1 base from V and 7 bases from J, with 6 bases between. Here the CDR3 DNA reads TGTGCCAGCAGCTTGACAGTGAATGAGCAGTTCTTC. Encoded protein: CASSLTVNEQFF.

The V and J genes are TRBV29-1 and TRBJ2-1; D is ambiguous. The CDR3 is 14 amino acids. Germline V CDR1 and CDR2: SQVTM, ANQGSEA. Trimming took off 1 base at V and 4 bases at J, with 11 bases between the two ends. As DNA, the CDR3 is TGCAGCGTTGAAGGAGTGCTGCGTTACAATGAGCAGTTCTTC. This encodes CSVEGVLRYNEQFF.

V and J are TRBV25-1 and TRBJ2-3, with TRBD2 matching over 10 bases. The ends lost 3 bases at V and 4 bases at J; junction bases unmatched: 10. CDR1 is MGHDK and CDR2 is SYGVNS in the germline V gene. CDR3 length: 17 amino acids. CDR3 nucleotides: TGTGCCAGCAGTGAGTCCCTACTAGCGGGGATTCCAGATACGCAGTATTTT. Its translation is CASSESLLAGIPDTQYF.

The chain couples TRBV12-3 or TRBV12-4 to TRBJ1-1; no clear D gene. V lost 2 bases to trimming and J lost 4 bases, with 8 bases between them. CDR3 size: 13 residues. CDR3: CASSLSGSTEAFF. CDR3 nucleotides: TGTGCCAGCAGTTTATCGGGGAGCACTGAAGCTTTCTTT.